This T cell receptor beta chain was sequenced for a study of cytomegalovirus exposure and HLA in healthy donors (dated by TCRdb to 2016 to 2017). Concerning the study at large: An earlier analysis of approximately 640 of the donors reported about 250 Gb of sequence data and 117 million unique TCR beta sequences from roughly 200 million T cells. Every discovery cohort repertoire had been produced on one sequencing platform. Along with the approximately 670-subject first cohort, a separate validation cohort of over a hundred different subjects was used. Rather than using new phenotypic data, the later analysis identified candidate immune exposures from TCR beta sequences and from how often those sequences occurred across donors. The study was designed to test whether signatures of past pathogen exposure could be identified by cataloging public T cell receptors. A later genetic analysis used genome-wide SNP genotypes for about 55% of the 666 donors, treating that subset as a discovery cohort. To study patterns of TCR occurrence, a later analysis re-analyzed previously published TCR beta repertoires from around 670 donors and added high-resolution HLA genotyping. The study used immunosequencing to profile the T cell repertoires of approximately 640 subjects and linked those repertoires to cytomegalovirus serostatus. To decide whether each TCR beta V gene segment behaved as functional or pseudogenic, an earlier analysis of over 500 of the donors relied on high-throughput TCR beta sequencing. Both class I and class II loci were covered by HLA typing, at four-digit resolution. Typing coverage varied by locus: 629-630 donors for A, B, C, DRB1 and DQB1; 522 for DQA1; over 600 for DPA1; roughly 470 for DPB1. Donor age, sex, ethnicity and CMV serostatus were compiled alongside the repertoire data. Among the roughly 410 genotyped donors, about 85% belonged to the genetic ancestry cluster associated with self-reported Caucasian donors. Among 300 to 500 genotyped donors of the cohort, an average of around 220,000 unique TCR beta nucleotide sequences was sequenced per donor, of which about 18% were non-productive. Roughly 5 DR-DQ haplotypes were handled as single units for association and clustering, since linkage in the cohort was strong. The study combined high-throughput TCR immunosequencing, statistical association of individual TCRs with disease status, and machine learning to predict cytomegalovirus infection status. An early release that covered some 630 HLA-typed donors contained about 290 gigabases of sequencing data and about 93 million unique TCR sequences. General study outcomes and caveats: Compared with the approximately 700-donor mean, donors in an Asian-associated ancestry cluster had fewer N-insertions in productive TCRs, according to a later genetic analysis. An earlier analysis of around 540 of the donors showed that most TCR beta V segments appeared in productive rearrangements either about 87% or about 30% of the time, which broadly matched IMGT annotations. Linkage disequilibrium might explain the correlated functional status among segregating V segments, but an unknown experimental factor could not be excluded. In a later analysis, TCR association rates were found to vary across HLA loci, with the most associated TCRs seen for DRB1 alleles and the fewest for HLA-C alleles. The cohort was sequenced for TCR beta chains only, and without alpha or paired-chain data the features that could be detected were limited. Most TCR sequences were observed very rarely across donors, whereas some public TCRs were present in many individuals. The classifier was reported to diagnose cytomegalovirus status with high specificity and sensitivity in both the original and validation cohorts. Several of the top co-occurrence clusters appeared to be linked to parvovirus B19, influenza, CMV and Epstein-Barr virus, according to a later analysis. HLA typing was unavailable for some donors at each locus, so association tests used only the typed subset. A later analysis associated 16,951 TCR beta sequences with specific HLA alleles at a false discovery rate of 0.05. It was suggested by the authors that the approach could potentially be generalized to other disease states and immunological phenotypes. The sequencing pipeline was judged likely to have produced a cluster of highly shared sequence variants as a technical artifact. When HLA alleles, especially DR and DQ, strongly co-occurred, TCR associations were difficult to assign to individual alleles. A later analysis found that most CMV-associated TCR beta chains appeared HLA-restricted, with HLA associations seemingly driven largely by CMV exposure. An association between a missense DCLRE1C variant and V-gene and J-gene trimming of TCR beta chains was found in a later genetic analysis and replicated in an independent cohort. Compared with equally common non-associated chains, HLA-associated TCR beta chains in a later analysis were more clonally expanded and had lower generation probabilities. In vitro tests confirmed that a few of the cytomegalovirus-associated TCR beta chains recognize cytomegalovirus antigens. Presence/absence analyses assumed roughly uniform sequencing depth across donors, an assumption that may not hold. The earlier analysis of some 560 of the donors excluded about 16 rarely observed V segments, including chromosome 9 orphons, because counts were too low. CMV serostatus was the only immune exposure information available for the cohort. Some IMGT-functional V segments, including TRBV6-2 and TRBV6-3, could not be distinguished by the 87-base-pair reads and were therefore excluded. The study gave a list of some 150 TCR beta chains associated with cytomegalovirus. A further reported finding was that TCR beta sequences accurately predicted the HLA-A and HLA-B alleles for most subjects in the first cohort.

Library preparation was by the immunoSEQ multiplex PCR assay. For the multiplex PCR, a mixture combining 60 forward primers for TCR Vbeta segments and 13 reverse primers for TCR Jbeta segments was used. The CDR3 region of rearranged TCR beta genes was amplified from genomic DNA with a multiplex PCR assay. The amplified TCR beta libraries were sequenced on the Illumina HiSeq System as 87-base-pair reads. The source study handled its data this way. A later analysis tallied roughly 78 million unique TCR beta chains across the approximately 670 repertoires, and around 10 million of those chains were shared by two or more donors. Raw reads were error-corrected and collapsed into unique sequences with a nearest-neighbor algorithm that merged closely related sequences to remove PCR and sequencing errors. V, D and J gene segments were assigned by aligning CDR3 sequences to IMGT reference sequences. Each retained sequence needed at least a six-nucleotide match to both a V gene segment and a J gene segment. Rearrangements were called productive when the CDR3 lacked stop codons and stayed in frame with V and J; all others were non-productive. Following IMGT convention, CDR3 was defined as the stretch from the second conserved V-encoded cysteine to the conserved J-encoded phenylalanine. The earlier analysis of some 550 of the donors excluded any sequence lacking an unambiguous match to a single V gene segment. In an earlier analysis of several hundred of the donors, a V segment was called functional when productive rearrangements were above 56.7%, and segregating when the standard deviation between donors exceeded 5%. A statistical classification framework was developed to diagnose cytomegalovirus status using the catalog of TCR beta chain sequences. A later analysis assigned V and J genes by comparing TCR nucleotide sequences with IMGT/GENE-DB human TR gene sequences. In a later analysis, CDR3 sequences and most-parsimonious VDJ recombination scenarios were assigned using the TCRdist pipeline. In a later analysis, each TCR beta chain was defined by its CDR3 amino acid sequence together with its V-gene family, and reads without a unique V-gene family were excluded. A later analysis removed 550 to 700 highly shared, low-generation-probability nucleotide sequences to deal with suspected cross-contamination and a sequencing artifact. A later analysis calculated a clonal expansion index for each public chain from normalized within-repertoire ranks of inferred template counts. In a later analysis, generation probabilities were computed with a VDJ recombination model fitted to out-of-frame rearrangements, and the resulting probabilities were checked against IGoR. In a later analysis, TCR-TCR, TCR-HLA and TCR-CMV co-occurrence was scored with hypergeometric tests, and a repertoire-size bias correction was applied to TCR pairs. A later analysis estimated false discovery rates by permuting HLA or CMV assignments 20 times. In a later analysis, co-occurring TCRs were grouped using DBSCAN, with TCRdist sequence similarity added in when clustering inside HLA-allele-positive subsets. For co-occurrence clustering, repertoires with fewer than 30,000 or more than 120,000 public chains were excluded, along with 4 to 6 repertoires with anomalous nucleotide sharing. TCRdb limited this immuneACCESS table to in-frame rearrangements with V and J called. A share of clones is missing; checked studies link under half to unresolved V genes, and the rest is unexplained. Clonal size and the V and J genes are those of that table, whereas D and trimming came from the DNA. The sample includes under 170,000 clones, with 63% observed a single time. The biggest ten clones account for 7% to 8.5% of the sample.

The germline V gene (reference sequence) gives CDR1 as SGHAT and CDR2 as FQDESV. The V end gives up 2 bases and the J end 6 bases, leaving 4 bases in the junction not matched to a gene. The CDR3 measures 14 amino acids from cysteine to phenylalanine. Only the CDR3 DNA stays, 42 bases, in frame from base 1. With regard to this clone: Its target antigen remains unknown. No base qualities exist here, and no much larger clone lies one base off it.

The cohort was made up of under 800 healthy bone marrow donors. At the time of sampling, all cohort members were nominally healthy, though unrecorded immune exposures were likely present. The donor tested CMV seropositive and was one of the 289 seropositive cohort members. A peripheral blood sample was provided by each donor, and peripheral blood mononuclear cells were used for TCR beta sequencing. The Qiagen DNeasy Blood Extraction Kit was used to extract genomic DNA from the blood cell samples. This receptor chain uses TRBV11-1 and TRBJ2-3; 8 central nucleotides agree with TRBD2. Source material: PBMCs. The TCR sequence derives from a woman aged 55-70 years in good health and CMV-seropositive. Here is the DNA: TGTGCCAGCAGCTTATCAGGACTAGCCGATACGCAGTATTTT. It translates as CASSLSGLADTQYF.